Reported below is one T cell receptor (beta chain). Per the germline V gene, CDR1 is MRHNA and CDR2 is SNTAGT. The CDR3 sequence is 14 residues long. Trimming removed 4 bases from V and 8 bases from J, with 15 bases in between. Original processing methods: Researchers report that nucleated cell counts were estimated from reference gene primer amplification. Measured with immunoSEQ multiplex PCR; TCRdb has only the in-frame clones, and not every one. The V and J calls and clone size were taken over from that table, and D and trimming were inferred from the DNA. Here the sample spans 200,000 or so clones, around nine tenths being singletons. The record originates from a study of blood T cell repertoires in COVID-19.

The rearrangement joins TRBV6-4 to TRBJ1-5; D might be TRBD1 (5 bases). What was sequenced was peripheral blood. This TCR was recovered from a woman in her fifties or sixties with acute or convalescent COVID-19. The CDR3 reads CASSVSGSGEPQHF. CDR3 bases: TGTGCCAGCAGTGTCTCGGGGTCGGGGGAGCCCCAGCATTTT.